These 15 T cell receptor beta chains originate from one sample sequenced in a study of cytomegalovirus exposure and HLA in healthy donors (TCRdb year 2017). Library generation was performed with the immunoSEQ multiplex PCR assay. A mixture of 60 forward primers for TCR Vbeta segments and 13 reverse primers for TCR Jbeta segments was used in the multiplex PCR. The source is immuneACCESS, and TCRdb retained only in-frame sequences with V and J called. Part of the clones is not carried over; for the studies checked, unresolved V genes explain less than half of this, and the remainder is unexplained. The sample data list tens of thousands of clones, and around 80% of these were observed just once. The ten most abundant clones make up 2.9% of the sample. Specimen: PBMCs. These receptors were collected from a man aged 50-59 years in good health and CMV-seronegative.

The chain is built from TRBV4-3 and TRBJ2-2, with 8 positions matching TRBD2. This CDR3 has 18 residues. V dropped 3 bases and J dropped 2; count of bases not matched to a gene: 11. CDR1 LGHNA and CDR2 YSLEER come from the germline V gene. The CDR3 is CASSQGGSGGLNTGELFF. The CDR3 DNA reads TGCGCCAGCAGCCAGGGGGGGAGCGGGGGCCTCAACACCGGGGAGCTGTTTTTT.

The rearrangement joins TRBV27 to TRBJ1-3, with 7 nucleotides matching TRBD1. Trimming cost V 5 bases and J 2 bases; bases outside gene matches: 6. Looked up from germline, CDR1 is MNHEY and CDR2 is SMNVEV (reference sequence). The CDR3 runs to 15 residues. CDR3 amino acids: CASSPQGGPGNTIYF. As DNA, the CDR3 is TGTGCCAGCAGTCCCCAGGGGGGCCCTGGAAACACCATATATTTT.

This clone has a single count. The chain couples TRBV6-5 to TRBJ1-6, with a weak D call TRBD1 (5 bases). Trimming shortened V by 3 bases and J by 7 bases, and 13 bases separated the two germline ends. The V gene's germline CDR1 is MNHEY and CDR2 SVGAGI. There are 15 residues in the CDR3. CDR3 in DNA: TGTGCCAGCAGTTATGATCGACAGAGCAATTCACCCCTCCACTTT. Translated: CASSYDRQSNSPLHF.

This chain links TRBV7-9 with TRBJ2-3; 7 bases are a match to TRBD1. The J segment lost 4 bases and the V segment lost 7 bases, leaving 8 bases of the junction unmatched. Per the germline V gene, CDR1 is SEHNR and CDR2 is FQNEAQ (reference sequence). The CDR3 contains 14 residues. The CDR3 DNA sequence: TGTGCCAGCACAGGACAGGCCGCGGCAGATACGCAGTATTTT. Its translation is CASTGQAAADTQYF.

The CDR3 DNA follows: TGTGCCAGCAGAGAGCGGGGTACCTACAATGAGCAGTTCTTC. Protein sequence: CASRERGTYNEQFF. The V and J genes are TRBV6-1 and TRBJ2-1, with 7 bases identical to TRBD2. Germline values: CDR1 MNHNS, CDR2 SASEGT. The CDR3 contains 14 residues. V shed 6 bases, J shed 2 bases, and the junction held 4 bases outside the gene matches.

The chain joins TRBV10-3 to TRBJ2-1; 10 bases fit TRBD2. Per germline, CDR1 ENHRY and CDR2 SYGVKD. The CDR3 covers 14 residues. V lost 10 bases, J lost 4 bases, and 7 bases stayed unmatched. The CDR3 DNA reads as TGTGCCACGATTAGCGGGGGGCTATACAATGAGCAGTTCTTC. Translating it yields CATISGGLYNEQFF.

CDR3 amino acids: CASSPPVQETQYF. The CDR3 DNA reads as TGTGCCAGCAGCCCTCCCGTCCAAGAGACCCAGTACTTC. The chain links TRBV7-8 to TRBJ2-5; D not resolved. Trimming cost V 5 bases and J 1 base, with 8 bases left between them. The CDR3 is 13 residues long. Germline CDR1 and CDR2: SGHVS and FQNEAQ.

The rearrangement links TRBV6-1 to TRBJ1-4; 9 bases are shared with TRBD1. Germline loops: CDR1 MNHNS, CDR2 SASEGT. The V and J ends lost 5 bases and 8 bases, in that order; junction bases with no gene match: 6. The CDR3 covers 14 residues. CDR3 sequence (DNA): TGTGCCAGCAGTAGGGACAGGGTGGACGAAAAACTGTTTTTT. Translated: CASSRDRVDEKLFF.

The V call is TRBV9, the J call TRBJ2-7, with 7 bases that match TRBD2. This CDR3 spans 15 amino acids. Germline V gives CDR1 SGDLS, CDR2 YYNGEE. V lost 3 bases to trimming and J lost 0 bases; unmatched junction nucleotides: 6. The CDR3 DNA follows: TGTGCCAGCAGCGACAAAGCGGGGCACTCCTACGAGCAGTACTTC. This sequence encodes CASSDKAGHSYEQYF. The full variable domain, its missing parts supplied by reference TRBV9 and TRBJ2-7, is DSGVTQTPKHLITATGQRVTLRCSPRSGDLSVYWYQQSLDQGLQFLIQYYNGEERAKGNILERFSAQQFPDLHSELNLSSLELGDSALYFCASSDKAGHSYEQYFGPGTRLTVT.

This chain uses TRBV4-1 with TRBJ1-4; maybe TRBD1 (6 bases). Trimming cost V 1 base and J 3 bases, with 12 bases left between them. Germline V lookup: CDR1 MGHRA, CDR2 YSYEKL. CDR3 length: 16 amino acids. The CDR3 loop reads CASSQGTGLANEKLFF. CDR3 bases: TGCGCCAGCAGCCAAGGTACAGGGTTGGCTAATGAAAAACTGTTTTTT.

This clone was recorded only once. V gene TRBV11-2 combines with J gene TRBJ2-5; D possibly corresponds to TRBD1 (6 bases). Germline V gene sequence: CDR1 SGHAT, CDR2 FQNNGV. The CDR3 length is 18 residues. The V end was cut by 3 bases, the J end by 2 bases, with 22 bases between. The CDR3 DNA is TGTGCCAGCAGCTTCCCAATAGGGGGTCAGGGCCCTCAAGAGACCCAGTACTTC. It specifies CASSFPIGGQGPQETQYF.

The rearrangement joins TRBV11-2 to TRBJ2-7, with a tentative D call TRBD1 (6 bases). Germline V gene sequence: CDR1 SGHAT, CDR2 FQNNGV. The V end lost 1 base, the J end lost 1 base, and 11 bases lay between the germline ends. The CDR3 has 15 residues. The DNA of the CDR3 is TGTGCCAGCAGCTTAGCCTCGGGGACATCCTACGAGCAGTACTTC. It yields the protein CASSLASGTSYEQYF.

The chain has TRBV7-2 and TRBJ2-3, with D possibly TRBD1 on 5 matching bases. Germline-derived CDR1 and CDR2 are SGHTA and FQGNSA. The V end lost 6 bases, the J end lost 4 bases, and 14 bases lay between the germline ends. The CDR3 consists of 14 residues. CDR3 nucleotide sequence: TGTGCCAGCAGGAAGGCAGGGTCGGCAGATACGCAGTATTTT. This encodes CASRKAGSADTQYF.

A single count supports this clone. The V and J genes are TRBV4-1 and TRBJ2-7; 8 nucleotides match TRBD1. Germline values: CDR1 MGHRA, CDR2 YSYEKL. This CDR3 region has 15 residues. V dropped 0 bases and J dropped 2; count of bases not matched to a gene: 3. The CDR3 sequence is CASSQDRDRPYEQYF. The CDR3 DNA is TGCGCCAGCAGCCAAGACCGGGACAGGCCCTACGAGCAGTACTTC.

The chain is built from TRBV5-4 and TRBJ1-3, with D unresolved. This CDR3 contains 14 residues. The germline CDR1 and CDR2 sequences are SGHNT and YYREEE (reference sequence). V dropped 0 bases and J dropped 1 base, with 5 bases sitting between them. The CDR3 sequence: CASSLAGSGNTIYF. The CDR3 DNA is TGTGCCAGCAGCTTGGCCGGGTCTGGAAACACCATATATTTT.